This T cell receptor beta chain was observed in a study of T-cell reconstitution after alpha-beta-depleted transplantation in children. This clonotype has ten or more counts. CDR1 MNHEY and CDR2 SVGEGT come from the germline V gene. V was cut by 4 bases and J by 4 bases, with 11 bases left in between. The CDR3 has 14 residues. Molecular barcoding with unique molecular identifiers was used for the TCRbeta library. TCRdb processed the PCR reads anew with MiXCR; each CDR3 protein has one entry. The sample has some 590,000 distinct CDR3 sequences; roughly a tenth are singletons. The material sequenced was PBMCs from the stem cell graft donor, taken from the stem cell graft. The gene calls are TRBV6-2 or TRBV6-3 and TRBJ2-1; possible D gene TRBD2, 7 bases. This TCR derives from a human donor who donated a stem cell graft to a child with acute myeloid leukemia. CDR3 in amino acids: CASSSGGQYNEQFF. The CDR3 bases are TGTGCCAGCAGTTCCGGGGGGCAATACAATGAGCAGTTCTTC.